This T cell receptor beta chain was sequenced during a study of early T cells in non-severe SARS-CoV-2 infection. Study information: Sequencing of bulk RNA from unsorted whole blood was done, without chain pairing.

Unique molecular identifier tags were affixed to discrete cDNA molecules. TCRdb independently ran MiXCR on the 5' RACE reads; one entry per CDR3 protein. The sample holds 60,000 to 75,000 distinct CDR3 sequences; approximately 9.1% are singletons and the top ten take roughly 16%. This clonotype was counted many times. Antigen specificity is unknown. The CDR3 consists of 14 residues. The germline gives CDR1 KGHDR, CDR2 SFDVKD. V was clipped by 10 bases and J by 1 base, with 10 bases between them. Notes on the study in general: Sequences matched to VDJdb favored anti-spike CD8 responses, while private and CD4 specificities were missed.

Here the sequenced sample was whole blood, taken at baseline. This TCR came from an adult who was a healthcare worker with PCR-confirmed SARS-CoV-2 infection or an uninfected control (not recorded which). V usage is TRBV24-1 and J usage is TRBJ2-6; no firm D call. The DNA of the CDR3 is TGTGCCACGGGCCAGGCGTCTGGGGCCAACGTCCTGACTTTC. Encoded protein: CATGQASGANVLTF.